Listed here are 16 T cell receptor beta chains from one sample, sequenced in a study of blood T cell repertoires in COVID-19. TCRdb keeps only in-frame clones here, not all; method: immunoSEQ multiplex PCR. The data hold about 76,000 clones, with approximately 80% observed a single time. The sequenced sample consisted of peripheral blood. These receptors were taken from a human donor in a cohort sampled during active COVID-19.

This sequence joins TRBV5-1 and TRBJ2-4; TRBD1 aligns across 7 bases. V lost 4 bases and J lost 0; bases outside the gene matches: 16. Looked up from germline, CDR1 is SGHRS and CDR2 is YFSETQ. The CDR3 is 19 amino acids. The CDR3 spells CASSPRDRSRNLAKNIQYF. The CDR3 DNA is TGCGCCAGCAGCCCCCGGGACAGAAGCCGAAACTTAGCCAAAAACATTCAGTACTTC.

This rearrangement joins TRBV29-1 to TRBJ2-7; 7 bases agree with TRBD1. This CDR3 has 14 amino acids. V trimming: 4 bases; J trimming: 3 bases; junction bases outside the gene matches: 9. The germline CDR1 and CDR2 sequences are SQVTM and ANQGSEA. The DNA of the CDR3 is TGCAGCGTTGCCGTTGTGGCAGGGGGCTACGAGCAGTACTTC. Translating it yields CSVAVVAGGYEQYF.

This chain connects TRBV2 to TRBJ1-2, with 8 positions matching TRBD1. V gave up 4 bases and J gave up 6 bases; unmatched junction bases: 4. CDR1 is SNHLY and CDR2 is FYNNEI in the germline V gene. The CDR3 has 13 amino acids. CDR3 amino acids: CASSATGVDGYTF. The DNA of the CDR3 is TGTGCCAGCAGTGCGACAGGGGTCGATGGCTACACCTTC.

The CDR3 DNA sequence: TGTGCCAGCAGTTCCCCAAGCAGGTCCACGAATGAGCAGTTCTTC. Its translation: CASSSPSRSTNEQFF. The chain recombines TRBV6-5 with TRBJ2-1; D uncertain. The germline V gene encodes CDR1 MNHEY and CDR2 SVGAGI. CDR3 length: 15 residues. With 4 bases removed from V and 7 bases from J, the gap between germline ends came to 17 bases.

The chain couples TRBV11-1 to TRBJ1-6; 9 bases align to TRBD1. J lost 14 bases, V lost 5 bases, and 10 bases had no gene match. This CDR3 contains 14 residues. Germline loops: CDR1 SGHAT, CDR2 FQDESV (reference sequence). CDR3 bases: TGTGCCAGCAGCCGCGACAGGGGGTTCGGGGCCCTCCACTTT. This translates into CASSRDRGFGALHF.

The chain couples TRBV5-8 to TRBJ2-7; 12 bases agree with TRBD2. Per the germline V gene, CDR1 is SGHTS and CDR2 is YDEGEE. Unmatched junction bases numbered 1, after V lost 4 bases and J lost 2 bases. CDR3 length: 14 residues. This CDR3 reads CASSGLAGTYEQYF. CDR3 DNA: TGTGCCAGCAGCGGACTAGCGGGAACCTACGAGCAGTACTTC.

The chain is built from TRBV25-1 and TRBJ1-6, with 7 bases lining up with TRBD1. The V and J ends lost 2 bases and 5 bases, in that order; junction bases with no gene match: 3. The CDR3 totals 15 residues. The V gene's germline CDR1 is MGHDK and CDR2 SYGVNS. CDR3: CASSETTGDNSPLHF. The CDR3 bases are TGTGCCAGCAGTGAAACCACAGGGGATAATTCACCCCTCCACTTT.

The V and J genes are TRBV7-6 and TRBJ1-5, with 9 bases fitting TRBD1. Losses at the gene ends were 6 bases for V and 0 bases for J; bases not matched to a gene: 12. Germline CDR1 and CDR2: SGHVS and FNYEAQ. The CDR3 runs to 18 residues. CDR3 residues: CASSPGTGSSYSNQPQHF. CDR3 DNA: TGTGCCAGCAGTCCCGGGACAGGGAGTTCATATAGCAATCAGCCCCAGCATTTT.

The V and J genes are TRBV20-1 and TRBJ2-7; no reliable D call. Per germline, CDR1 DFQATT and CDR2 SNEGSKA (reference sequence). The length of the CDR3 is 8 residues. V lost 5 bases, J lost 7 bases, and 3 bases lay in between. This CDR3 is CSAQEQYF. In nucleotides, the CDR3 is TGCAGTGCTCAAGAGCAGTACTTC.

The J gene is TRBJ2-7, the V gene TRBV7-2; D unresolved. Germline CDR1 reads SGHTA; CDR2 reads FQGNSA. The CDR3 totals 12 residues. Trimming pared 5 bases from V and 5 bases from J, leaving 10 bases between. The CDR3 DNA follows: TGTGCCAGCAGCCCCACCAGTAACGAGCAGTACTTC. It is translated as CASSPTSNEQYF.

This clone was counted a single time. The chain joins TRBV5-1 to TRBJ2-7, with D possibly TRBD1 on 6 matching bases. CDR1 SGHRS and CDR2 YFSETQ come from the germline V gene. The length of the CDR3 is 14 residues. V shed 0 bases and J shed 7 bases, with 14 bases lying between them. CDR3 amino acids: CASSLELTGREQYF. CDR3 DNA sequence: TGCGCCAGCAGCTTGGAACTAACAGGGCGGGAGCAGTACTTC.

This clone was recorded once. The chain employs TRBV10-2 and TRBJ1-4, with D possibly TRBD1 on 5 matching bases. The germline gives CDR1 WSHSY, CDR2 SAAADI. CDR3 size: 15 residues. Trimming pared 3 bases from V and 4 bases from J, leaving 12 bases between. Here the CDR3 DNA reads TGCGCCAGCAGTGATGGAAGGCAGGGTAATGAAAAACTGTTTTTT. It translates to CASSDGRQGNEKLFF.

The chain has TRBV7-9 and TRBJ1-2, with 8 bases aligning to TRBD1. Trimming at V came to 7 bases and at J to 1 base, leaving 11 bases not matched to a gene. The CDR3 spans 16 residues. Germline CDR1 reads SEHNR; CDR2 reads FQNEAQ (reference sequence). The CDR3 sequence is CASNKGLGQGNYGYTF. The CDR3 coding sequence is TGTGCCAGCAATAAGGGATTAGGACAGGGTAACTATGGCTACACCTTC. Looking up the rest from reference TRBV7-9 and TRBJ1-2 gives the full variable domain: DTGVSQNPRHKITKRGQNVTFRCDPISEHNRLYWYRQTLGQGPEFLTYFQNEAQLEKSRLLSDRFSAERPKGSFSTLEIQRTEQGDSAMYLCASNKGLGQGNYGYTFGSGTRLTVV.

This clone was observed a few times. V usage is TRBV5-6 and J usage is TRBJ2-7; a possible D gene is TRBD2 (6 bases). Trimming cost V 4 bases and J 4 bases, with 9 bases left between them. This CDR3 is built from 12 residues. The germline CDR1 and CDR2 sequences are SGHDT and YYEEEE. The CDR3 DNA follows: TGTGCCAGCAGCGACGGGACTTACGAGCAGTACTTC. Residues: CASSDGTYEQYF.

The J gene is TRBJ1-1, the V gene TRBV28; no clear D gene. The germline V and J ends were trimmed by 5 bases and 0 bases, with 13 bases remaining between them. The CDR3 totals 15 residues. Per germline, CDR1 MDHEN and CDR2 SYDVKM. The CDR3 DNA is TGTGCCAGCAGTACCCCGGCGGGGATGAACACTGAAGCTTTCTTT. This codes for CASSTPAGMNTEAFF.

The CDR3 bases are TGTGCCAGCAGCAGACATTCTCCAGGGAGGACGAACACCGGGGAGCTGTTTTTT. Protein sequence: CASSRHSPGRTNTGELFF. This chain uses TRBV6-4 with TRBJ2-2; possible D gene TRBD2, 6 bases. The CDR3 has 18 amino acids. Germline-derived CDR1 and CDR2 are MRHNA and SNTAGT. V lost 6 bases, J lost 0 bases, and 20 bases lay in between.